Reported below is one T cell receptor beta chain. The data stem from a study of OX40 agonist ivuxolimab in advanced cancers. Measured with immunoSEQ multiplex PCR; TCRdb has only the in-frame clones, and not every one. The data contain 76,000 or so clones, 65% to 90% of them singletons. The TCR originated in an adult with an advanced solid tumor such as melanoma, head and neck, liver or kidney cancer. The sequenced sample was CD4+ or CD8+ T cells sorted from blood, obtained in a trial of the OX40 agonist ivuxolimab.

The CDR3, as DNA: TGTGCCAGTAGTTTTTCCTCGGACGCTGATAGCAATCAGCCCCAGCATTTT. This codes for CASSFSSDADSNQPQHF. This rearrangement joins TRBV19 to TRBJ1-5; D remains unclear. The V end was cut by 5 bases, the J end by 0 bases, with 17 bases between. The V gene's germline CDR1 is LNHDA and CDR2 SQIVND (reference sequence). The CDR3 length is 17 residues.